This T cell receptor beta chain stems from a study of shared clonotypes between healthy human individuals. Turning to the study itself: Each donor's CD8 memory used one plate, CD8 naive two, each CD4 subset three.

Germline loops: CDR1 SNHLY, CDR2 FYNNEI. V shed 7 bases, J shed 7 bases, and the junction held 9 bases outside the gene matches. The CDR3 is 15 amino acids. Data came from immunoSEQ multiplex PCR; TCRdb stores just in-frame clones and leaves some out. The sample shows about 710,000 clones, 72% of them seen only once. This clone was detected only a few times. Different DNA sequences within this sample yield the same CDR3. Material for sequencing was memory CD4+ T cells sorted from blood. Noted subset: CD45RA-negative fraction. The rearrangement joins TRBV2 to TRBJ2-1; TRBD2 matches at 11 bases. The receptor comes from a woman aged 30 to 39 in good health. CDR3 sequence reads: CASTPLAGVLNEQFF. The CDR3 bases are TGTGCCAGCACCCCACTAGCGGGAGTATTAAATGAGCAGTTCTTC.